Listed below are T cell receptor beta chains from one sample, sequenced in a study of blood T cell repertoires in COVID-19. Assay: immunoSEQ multiplex PCR; the TCRdb copy retains only in-frame clones and omits some. The sample carries about 300,000 clones, around nine tenths recorded once. Sequencing was done on a sample of PBMCs or T cells enriched from blood (not recorded which). Receptors originate from a young woman who had recovered from COVID-19. The CDR3 runs from the conserved cysteine through the conserved F or W. The D gene is left open where the match is weak. For some rows the clone size is stated as once, few or many, or as a class when expanded; others skip it.

abundance: few
v_gene: TRBV7-4
j_gene: TRBJ1-5
d_gene: .
CDR3nt: TGTGCCAGCAGCTCGGACATGAATAATCAGCCCCAGCATTTT
CDR3aa: CASSSDMNNQPQHF

abundance: few
v_gene: TRBV7-2
j_gene: TRBJ2-7
d_gene: TRBD2
CDR3nt: TGTGCCAGCAGCTCGACTAGCGGGAGAGCCTACGAGCAGTACTTC
CDR3aa: CASSSTSGRAYEQYF

abundance: .
v_gene: TRBV4-1
j_gene: TRBJ2-3
d_gene: .
CDR3nt: TGCGCCAGCAGCCAAGGGATTAGCGGTCTTACTAGCACAGATACGCAGTATTTT
CDR3aa: CASSQGISGLTSTDTQYF

abundance: .
v_gene: TRBV6-5
j_gene: TRBJ1-1
d_gene: TRBD1
CDR3nt: TGTGCCAGCAGTCTCGGAGGCAGGGGGGCCACTGAAGCTTTCTTT
CDR3aa: CASSLGGRGATEAFF

abundance: once
v_gene: TRBV3-1/TRBV3-2
j_gene: TRBJ2-1
d_gene: .
CDR3nt: TGTGCCAGCAGCCTTAAGGGGGAGGGCCGGAATGAGCAGTTCTTC
CDR3aa: CASSLKGEGRNEQFF

abundance: .
v_gene: TRBV9
j_gene: TRBJ2-1
d_gene: TRBD2
CDR3nt: TGTGCCAGCAGCCCACTGGGAGGCGGGAGGACCCACAATGAGCAGTTCTTC
CDR3aa: CASSPLGGGRTHNEQFF

abundance: once
v_gene: TRBV7-2
j_gene: TRBJ2-3
d_gene: .
CDR3nt: TGTGCCAGCAGCCCTGGGAGGGGGACAGATACGCAGTATTTT
CDR3aa: CASSPGRGTDTQYF

abundance: .
v_gene: TRBV2
j_gene: TRBJ1-3
d_gene: .
CDR3nt: TGTGCCAGCACCGGACCGACCGAGGGCAACACCATATATTTT
CDR3aa: CASTGPTEGNTIYF

abundance: .
v_gene: TRBV5-6
j_gene: TRBJ2-5
d_gene: TRBD2
CDR3nt: TGTGCCAGCAGCCCAGGACTAGCGGGGGTCGAGACCCAGTACTTC
CDR3aa: CASSPGLAGVETQYF

abundance: .
v_gene: TRBV28
j_gene: TRBJ1-5
d_gene: TRBD1
CDR3nt: TGTGCCAGCAGTTCCGACAGGGAGGGCAATCAGCCCCAGCATTTT
CDR3aa: CASSSDREGNQPQHF

abundance: .
v_gene: TRBV7-8
j_gene: TRBJ2-7
d_gene: TRBD2
CDR3nt: TGTGCCAGCAGCTTAGATGCACGACTAGCGGGAGGATACGAGCAGTACTTC
CDR3aa: CASSLDARLAGGYEQYF

abundance: few
v_gene: TRBV6-4
j_gene: TRBJ2-3
d_gene: TRBD2
CDR3nt: TGTGCCAGCAGTGACGGGACTAGCGACACAGATACGCAGTATTTT
CDR3aa: CASSDGTSDTDTQYF

abundance: .
v_gene: TRBV7-8
j_gene: TRBJ1-1
d_gene: .
CDR3nt: TGTGCCAGCAGCTTAGGAGGACAATTGAACACTGAAGCTTTCTTT
CDR3aa: CASSLGGQLNTEAFF

abundance: .
v_gene: TRBV7-2
j_gene: TRBJ1-4
d_gene: .
CDR3nt: TGTGCCAGCAGCTTAGAACCAGGGTCAAAACTGTTTTTT
CDR3aa: CASSLEPGSKLFF

abundance: .
v_gene: TRBV4-1
j_gene: TRBJ1-2
d_gene: TRBD1
CDR3nt: TGCGCCAGCAGCCTGACTCAGGGGGCTGTGGAAGGCTACACCTTC
CDR3aa: CASSLTQGAVEGYTF

abundance: .
v_gene: TRBV5-4
j_gene: TRBJ2-7
d_gene: .
CDR3nt: TGTGCCAGCAGCTTGGCGCAGGGCAGAACCGAGCAGTACTTC
CDR3aa: CASSLAQGRTEQYF

abundance: .
v_gene: TRBV30
j_gene: TRBJ1-6
d_gene: .
CDR3nt: TGTGCCTGGAGGACACTCAATAATTCACCCCTCCACTTT
CDR3aa: CAWRTLNNSPLHF

abundance: .
v_gene: TRBV21-1
j_gene: TRBJ1-4
d_gene: .
CDR3nt: TGTGCCAGCAGGGGACAAAGGGGGGAAAAACTGTTTTTT
CDR3aa: CASRGQRGEKLFF

abundance: few
v_gene: TRBV5-8
j_gene: TRBJ2-1
d_gene: .
CDR3nt: TGTGCCAGCAGCTTGGCTATTAGCTGGGACAATGAGCAGTTCTTC
CDR3aa: CASSLAISWDNEQFF

abundance: .
v_gene: TRBV7-8
j_gene: TRBJ2-7
d_gene: TRBD2
CDR3nt: TGTGCCAGCAGCCCCTCCGGACTAGCGAGCTCCTACGAGCAGTACTTC
CDR3aa: CASSPSGLASSYEQYF

abundance: .
v_gene: TRBV5-5
j_gene: TRBJ1-5
d_gene: TRBD1
CDR3nt: TGTGCCAGCAGCGCCAGTGGGGACAGAAGCAATCAGCCCCAGCATTTT
CDR3aa: CASSASGDRSNQPQHF

abundance: .
v_gene: TRBV7-9
j_gene: TRBJ2-3
d_gene: TRBD1
CDR3nt: TGTGCCAGCAGCTCAAACCTACAGGGGAATACGCAGTATTTT
CDR3aa: CASSSNLQGNTQYF

abundance: .
v_gene: TRBV6-4
j_gene: TRBJ1-1
d_gene: .
CDR3nt: TGTGCCAGCAGTGACTCGGGGGGGGAAACTGAAGCTTTCTTT
CDR3aa: CASSDSGGETEAFF

abundance: .
v_gene: TRBV7-2
j_gene: TRBJ1-1
d_gene: .
CDR3nt: TGTGCCAGCAGCTTAGATTCCGGAGGGATGAACACTGAAGCTTTCTTT
CDR3aa: CASSLDSGGMNTEAFF

abundance: few
v_gene: TRBV2
j_gene: TRBJ1-2
d_gene: .
CDR3nt: TGTGCCAGCAGCGACGACAGGCCTGGGAAGACCTTC
CDR3aa: CASSDDRPGKTF

abundance: .
v_gene: TRBV11-2
j_gene: TRBJ1-2
d_gene: .
CDR3nt: TGTGCCAGCAGCTTACCGGGAGTCTATGGCTACACCTTC
CDR3aa: CASSLPGVYGYTF

abundance: .
v_gene: TRBV28
j_gene: TRBJ2-2
d_gene: .
CDR3nt: TGTGCCAGCGGGAAGGGGGACACCGGGGAGCTGTTTTTT
CDR3aa: CASGKGDTGELFF

abundance: .
v_gene: TRBV5-1
j_gene: TRBJ2-6
d_gene: TRBD2
CDR3nt: TGCGCCAGCAGCTTCGCGGGGGGCGCTGGGGCCAACGTCCTGACTTTC
CDR3aa: CASSFAGGAGANVLTF

abundance: .
v_gene: TRBV30
j_gene: TRBJ1-2
d_gene: .
CDR3nt: TGTGCCTGGAGTGTGGTCGGTCACTACTATGGCTACACCTTC
CDR3aa: CAWSVVGHYYGYTF

abundance: .
v_gene: TRBV21-1
j_gene: TRBJ1-4
d_gene: .
CDR3nt: TGTGCCAGCTCCCTCCAGCTAGAGGATGAAAAACTGTTTTTT
CDR3aa: CASSLQLEDEKLFF

abundance: .
v_gene: TRBV28
j_gene: TRBJ2-7
d_gene: .
CDR3nt: TGTGCCAGCAGTGCGGGGACTTGGAGCTCCTACGAGCAGTACTTC
CDR3aa: CASSAGTWSSYEQYF

abundance: .
v_gene: TRBV19
j_gene: TRBJ1-5
d_gene: .
CDR3nt: TGTGCCAGTAGGGTACAGGGTGATCAGCCCCAGCATTTT
CDR3aa: CASRVQGDQPQHF

abundance: .
v_gene: TRBV27
j_gene: TRBJ2-2
d_gene: TRBD1
CDR3nt: TGTGCCAGCAGCCGTGGGACAGGCCAACCCGGGGAGCTGTTTTTT
CDR3aa: CASSRGTGQPGELFF

abundance: .
v_gene: TRBV4-1
j_gene: TRBJ1-4
d_gene: .
CDR3nt: TGCGCCAGCAGCCAAGTTGAAGGGGGTTATGAAAAACTGTTTTTT
CDR3aa: CASSQVEGGYEKLFF

abundance: .
v_gene: TRBV11-2
j_gene: TRBJ2-1
d_gene: TRBD2
CDR3nt: TGTGCCAGCACCTTTCTAGCGGAATCCTACAATGAGCAGTTCTTC
CDR3aa: CASTFLAESYNEQFF

abundance: .
v_gene: TRBV10-2
j_gene: TRBJ2-3
d_gene: .
CDR3nt: TGCGCCAGCAGTGAAGGAGGCACAGATACGCAGTATTTT
CDR3aa: CASSEGGTDTQYF

abundance: .
v_gene: TRBV5-4
j_gene: TRBJ2-5
d_gene: .
CDR3nt: TGTGCCAGCAGCTTAGAGGGGAGGCAATCGGGGGAGACCCAGTACTTC
CDR3aa: CASSLEGRQSGETQYF

abundance: once
v_gene: TRBV28
j_gene: TRBJ2-6
d_gene: .
CDR3nt: TGTGCCAGCAGTTGGGTCCGACTCTCTGGGGCCAACGTCCTGACTTTC
CDR3aa: CASSWVRLSGANVLTF

abundance: .
v_gene: TRBV28
j_gene: TRBJ2-7
d_gene: TRBD2
CDR3nt: TGTGCCAGCTCTCGACTCGGGACTAGCGGCTACGAGCAGTACTTC
CDR3aa: CASSRLGTSGYEQYF

abundance: .
v_gene: TRBV11-3
j_gene: TRBJ1-2
d_gene: .
CDR3nt: TGTGCCAGCAGCCCTCTTGGGGGCGAGGACTATGGCTACACCTTC
CDR3aa: CASSPLGGEDYGYTF

abundance: .
v_gene: TRBV2
j_gene: TRBJ1-1
d_gene: .
CDR3nt: TGTGCCAGCAGTGAACTTAGTATCGTGCGGTATGAAGCTTTCTTT
CDR3aa: CASSELSIVRYEAFF

abundance: few
v_gene: TRBV5-1
j_gene: TRBJ1-2
d_gene: TRBD1
CDR3nt: TGCGCCAGCAGCTCTTCCGGGACAGGAGGCTATGGCTACACCTTC
CDR3aa: CASSSSGTGGYGYTF

abundance: .
v_gene: TRBV2
j_gene: TRBJ1-2
d_gene: .
CDR3nt: TGTGCCAGCAGTGAAGGAGTGAGCTCAACTAACTATGGCTACACCTTC
CDR3aa: CASSEGVSSTNYGYTF

abundance: once
v_gene: TRBV11-3
j_gene: TRBJ1-4
d_gene: .
CDR3nt: TGTGCCAGCAGCTTAGATCCCGCAGGGATTAAACTGTTTTTT
CDR3aa: CASSLDPAGIKLFF

abundance: .
v_gene: TRBV29-1
j_gene: TRBJ2-3
d_gene: TRBD2
CDR3nt: TGCAGCGGGACTAGGGGTAGCACAGATACGCAGTATTTT
CDR3aa: CSGTRGSTDTQYF

abundance: .
v_gene: TRBV2
j_gene: TRBJ2-1
d_gene: .
CDR3nt: TGTGCCAGCGCACGGTCCATTCGCTACAATGAGCAGTTCTTC
CDR3aa: CASARSIRYNEQFF

abundance: .
v_gene: TRBV11-3
j_gene: TRBJ2-3
d_gene: TRBD2
CDR3nt: TGTGCCAGCAGCCCCGGGAGGGCCCAAGATACGCAGTATTTT
CDR3aa: CASSPGRAQDTQYF

abundance: once
v_gene: TRBV11-2
j_gene: TRBJ2-7
d_gene: .
CDR3nt: TGTGCCAGCAGCTTAGGTCAGGGGACCTACGAGCAGTACTTC
CDR3aa: CASSLGQGTYEQYF

abundance: .
v_gene: TRBV5-1
j_gene: TRBJ2-1
d_gene: TRBD2
CDR3nt: TGCGCCAGCAGCTCCGGGCGAGGCGGTAGCGGGAGGATTGAGCAGTTCTTC
CDR3aa: CASSSGRGGSGRIEQFF